This T cell receptor beta chain was captured by sequencing in a study of naive and memory T cell subsets. The CDR3 has 16 amino acids. Trimming removed 3 bases from V and 1 base from J; junction bases left unmatched: 9. Germline-derived CDR1 and CDR2 are MNHNS and SASEGT. The beta constant-region primer was an equimolar mix of two oligonucleotides covering TRBC1 and TRBC2. Four rounds of PCR amplified the ligated cDNA using nested alpha and beta constant-region primers plus SP2. TCRdb analysed the UMI-ligation and nested PCR reads with MiXCR anew, one entry per CDR3 protein. The sample includes 95,000 to 150,000 distinct CDR3 sequences, about 36% seen only once; the top ten take less than 1%.

The chain uses TRBV6-1 and TRBJ2-7; 7 nucleotides agree with TRBD1. The receptor comes from a human donor in good health. Sequencing was performed on central memory CD4+ T cells from blood. As DNA, the CDR3 is TGTGCCAGCAGTGATAACCGGGACAGACATTCCTACGAGCAGTACTTC. It translates to CASSDNRDRHSYEQYF.